What follows is one TCR beta chain and its context. Its matching antigen is unknown. These data come from a study of long-term antiretroviral therapy in people with HIV. Study-level results: Whichever time point was examined, clones expanded before ART dominated the repertoire.

Sequencing relied on immunoSEQ assay v3.0, run at survey level. Profiled with immunoSEQ multiplex PCR; TCRdb holds only in-frame clones, not every one. The sample has 20,000 to 30,000 clones, roughly 85% seen once. Germline values: CDR1 SGHAT, CDR2 FQNNGV. With V trimmed by 5 bases and J by 3 bases, 11 bases remained unmatched. This CDR3 region has 17 residues. The material was unsorted PBMCs, obtained 2.3 years after starting antiretroviral therapy. The rearrangement joins TRBV11-2 to TRBJ2-2, with TRBD2 matching 8 bases. This TCR was sampled from a man in his forties with HIV. The DNA of the CDR3 is TGTGCCAGCAGCCTAAACAACGGGGGGGGACACACCGGGGAGCTGTTTTTT. Translating it yields CASSLNNGGGHTGELFF.